This TCR beta chain came from a study of vaccination and CD4 T cells after COVID-19. Across the whole study: Participants got two doses of BNT162b2 or mRNA-1273 vaccine. Post-vaccine sampling followed dose two by a median approximately 70 days (range 14 to 241).

The treatment denotes: approximately nine-day PBMC culture with coronavirus spike peptide pools or control peptides (ViraFEST assay). Once cultured 10 days, CD4+ T cells underwent isolation by negative selection. The Oncomine TCR Beta short-read assay was what sequenced the DNA obtained from cultured CD4+ T cells. Genomic DNA was extracted from cultured CD4+ T cells. From the PCR reads, TCRdb called clonotypes with MiXCR, one entry per CDR3 protein. The table includes 13,000 to 15,000 distinct CDR3 sequences, over 60% detected once. V was trimmed by 5 bases and J by 2 bases, leaving 16 bases between them. This CDR3 comprises 16 residues. Germline-derived CDR1 and CDR2 are SGHTA and FQGNSA. For this clonotype: The antigen is unknown.

The chain combines TRBV7-2 with TRBJ1-5; D is possibly TRBD1 (5 bases). The source material was CD4+ T cells from blood, cultured in vitro. The receptor comes from a human donor who had recovered from COVID-19. The CDR3 region is CASSPRPQGGNQPQHF. The CDR3 nucleotides are TGTGCCAGCAGCCCCCGCCCGCAGGGCGGCAATCAGCCCCAGCATTTT.